This TCR beta chain was recovered during a study of blood T cell repertoires in COVID-19. Overall study context: Material from acute and convalescent COVID-19 was sourced from the United States, Italy and Spain. From T cells, B-cell-depleted T cells, or PBMCs came the material, which was cDNA or gDNA.

Per the original methods: The assay estimated nucleated cells by amplifying reference gene primers. Repertoires were generated with immunoSEQ multiplex PCR, while TCRdb's copy carries only in-frame clones and drops some. V and J calls and clone size are as listed in that table; D and trimming were resolved from the DNA. The sample records around 100,000 clones, approximately 80% being singletons. In germline, CDR1 is SNHLY, CDR2 FYNNEI. Deletions cut 1 base from V and 2 bases from J, with 9 bases between. This CDR3 contains 15 residues. The sequenced sample consisted of peripheral blood. The origin of this receptor is a man aged 50-59 years with active or convalescent COVID-19. This chain connects TRBV2 to TRBJ1-3; D gene ambiguous. The CDR3 sequence: CASSEGRHAGNTIYF. The CDR3 bases are TGTGCCAGCAGTGAAGGACGACACGCTGGAAACACCATATATTTT.